Following are 28 T cell receptor beta chains from one sample sequenced in a study of cytomegalovirus exposure and HLA in healthy donors. The PCR ran on 60 Vbeta and 13 Jbeta primers. The protocol was immunoSEQ multiplex PCR, while the TCRdb copy is restricted to in-frame clones and leaves out a portion. The table includes about 140,000 clones, 72% detected once. Sequencing was carried out using PBMCs. The origin of the receptors is a man between 35 and 55 years old in good health and CMV-seronegative.

This chain links TRBV12-5 with TRBJ1-4, with 8 bases aligning to TRBD1. Germline V gives CDR1 LGHNT, CDR2 FRNRAP. This CDR3 region has 16 residues. The junction had 4 bases not matched to a gene; V was cut back by 0 bases and J by 4 bases. Written as DNA, the CDR3 is TGTGCTAGTGGTTTGGTACGTGGGACAGGTAATGAAAAACTGTTTTTT. Translating it yields CASGLVRGTGNEKLFF.

The chain couples TRBV19 to TRBJ2-2; possibly TRBD1 for D (5 bases). V was clipped by 3 bases and J by 1 base, with 6 bases between them. This CDR3 region has 14 residues. Germline V CDR1 and CDR2: LNHDA, SQIVND (reference sequence). The CDR3 region is CASSITGNTGELFF. CDR3 DNA sequence: TGTGCCAGTAGTATTACAGGGAACACCGGGGAGCTGTTTTTT.

V gene TRBV28 combines with J gene TRBJ1-2; D remains ambiguous. The CDR3 contains 13 residues. The germline CDR1 and CDR2 sequences are MDHEN and SYDVKM. Trimming removed 2 bases at V and 5 bases at J, with 9 bases between. This CDR3 reads CASSLGTDYGYTF. CDR3 DNA sequence: TGTGCCAGCAGTTTAGGTACTGATTATGGCTACACCTTC.

The J gene is TRBJ2-1, the V gene TRBV4-1; 13 bases align to TRBD2. The junction had 4 bases not matched to a gene; V was cut back by 7 bases and J by 10 bases. The CDR3 totals 13 residues. Germline-derived CDR1 and CDR2 are MGHRA and YSYEKL. The CDR3 DNA reads TGCGCCAGCAAGGAGACTAGCGGGGGGGAGCAGTTCTTC. Translated, it gives CASKETSGGEQFF.

This chain links TRBV4-1 with TRBJ2-1, with 9 bases aligning to TRBD1. Germline trimming cut 4 bases from V and 4 bases from J; bases unmatched to any gene: 5. Germline CDR1 and CDR2: MGHRA and YSYEKL. The CDR3 covers 15 residues. The CDR3 sequence is CASSRPGQGYNEQFF. DNA of the CDR3: TGCGCCAGCAGCCGCCCGGGACAGGGATACAATGAGCAGTTCTTC.

The rearrangement uses TRBV15 and TRBJ2-7, with 7 bases fitting TRBD2. The CDR3 is 14 residues long. Germline CDR1 LNHNV, CDR2 YYDKDF (reference sequence). After removal of 1 base from V and 4 bases from J, the junction contained 4 bases not matched to a gene. In nucleotides, the CDR3 is TGTGCCACCAGCAGAGGCGGGAGTTTATACGAGCAGTACTTC. It specifies CATSRGGSLYEQYF.

V is TRBV6-6 and J is TRBJ1-1; 8 bases map to TRBD1. The V gene end was trimmed by 5 bases and the J gene end by 7 bases; junction bases not matched to a gene: 12. This CDR3 region has 15 residues. CDR1 and CDR2 (germline): MNHNY, SVGAGI (reference sequence). CDR3 nucleotide sequence: TGTGCCAGCAGTCCCTTACGGACAGGGCGGGGTGAAGCTTTCTTT. Protein product: CASSPLRTGRGEAFF.

The genes are TRBV27 and TRBJ2-7; 7 nucleotides align to TRBD2. CDR3 length: 13 residues. Germline assignment: CDR1 MNHEY and CDR2 SMNVEV (reference sequence). The trim removed 7 bases at V and 5 bases at J, leaving 8 bases unmatched. This CDR3 is CASKAAGTDEQYF. The CDR3 DNA reads TGTGCCAGCAAGGCAGCGGGGACCGACGAGCAGTACTTC.

The V and J genes are TRBV5-1 and TRBJ2-1; 14 bases line up with TRBD2. Looked up from germline, CDR1 is SGHRS and CDR2 is YFSETQ. The CDR3 spans 17 residues. V trimming: 4 bases; J trimming: 2 bases; junction bases outside the gene matches: 5. DNA of the CDR3: TGCGCCAGCAGCACCGGGACTAGCGGGAGTGCCTACAATGAGCAGTTCTTC. It yields the protein CASSTGTSGSAYNEQFF.

This clone showed up just a few times. J is TRBJ1-1 and V is TRBV2; D gene unclear. This CDR3 comprises 13 residues. The ends were cut back, 5 bases at V and 3 bases at J, with 10 bases in the middle. CDR1 SNHLY and CDR2 FYNNEI come from the germline V gene. The CDR3 reads CASSQLAYTEAFF. The CDR3 bases are TGTGCCAGCAGTCAACTAGCGTACACTGAAGCTTTCTTT.

The genes are TRBV27 and TRBJ2-6, with D possibly TRBD1 on 6 matching bases. Germline V gives CDR1 MNHEY, CDR2 SMNVEV (reference sequence). The germline V and J ends were trimmed by 2 bases and 3 bases, with 8 bases remaining between them. The CDR3 covers 15 residues. CDR3 coding DNA: TGTGCCAGCAGTTTAACAGGGTTTGGGGCCAACGTCCTGACTTTC. It yields the protein CASSLTGFGANVLTF.

The J gene is TRBJ2-7, the V gene TRBV6-5; 10 bases map to TRBD2. The germline V gene encodes CDR1 MNHEY and CDR2 SVGAGI. This CDR3 is built from 14 residues. V shed 5 bases, J shed 5 bases, and the junction held 6 bases outside the gene matches. This chain's CDR3 is CASSKPGLAHEQYF. The CDR3 coding sequence is TGTGCCAGCAGTAAACCGGGACTAGCGCACGAGCAGTACTTC.

The V call is TRBV7-9, the J call TRBJ2-3; maybe TRBD2 (5 bases). The CDR3 is 15 residues long. CDR1 is SEHNR, CDR2 FQNEAQ, per germline (reference sequence). V lost 5 bases to trimming and J lost 5 bases, with 17 bases between them. This CDR3 reads CASSVSWEYGDTQYF. DNA for the CDR3: TGTGCCAGCAGCGTTTCTTGGGAGTATGGAGATACGCAGTATTTT.

The rearrangement uses TRBV28 and TRBJ1-4, with 7 bases aligning to TRBD1. The trim removed 3 bases at V and 11 bases at J, leaving 6 bases unmatched. The CDR3 has 13 residues. Germline V lookup: CDR1 MDHEN, CDR2 SYDVKM. CDR3 nucleotide sequence: TGTGCCAGCAGTTTCGGGGGACAGACGAAACTGTTTTTT. Its translation: CASSFGGQTKLFF. The whole variable domain, filled in from reference TRBV28 and TRBJ1-4, reads DVKVTQSSRYLVKRTGEKVFLECVQDMDHENMFWYRQDPGLGLRLIYFSYDVKMKEKGDIPEGYSVSREKKERFSLILESASTNQTSMYLCASSFGGQTKLFFGSGTQLSVL.

The chain carries TRBV30 and TRBJ1-2; TRBD1 might be the D (6 bases). The germline gives CDR1 GTSNPN, CDR2 SVGIG (reference sequence). Trimming removed 1 base from V and 8 bases from J, with 11 bases in between. This CDR3 is 12 amino acids long. As DNA, the CDR3 is TGTGCCTGGAGTGCAGGGGCCTACGGCTACACCTTC. Translation gives CAWSAGAYGYTF.

This chain uses TRBV5-1 with TRBJ2-3; 9 nucleotides align to TRBD1. The junction had 6 bases not matched to a gene; V was cut back by 4 bases and J by 0 bases. Germline CDR1 SGHRS, CDR2 YFSETQ. The CDR3 is made up of 16 amino acids. The CDR3 protein is CASSPNGQGSTDTQYF. In DNA, the CDR3 is TGCGCCAGCAGCCCTAACGGACAGGGGAGCACAGATACGCAGTATTTT.

The chain carries TRBV5-1 and TRBJ1-5; TRBD1 agrees at 7 bases. The J segment lost 1 base and the V segment lost 0 bases, leaving 1 base of the junction unmatched. Germline V CDR1 and CDR2: SGHRS, YFSETQ. The CDR3 spans 15 residues. CDR3 in amino acids: CASSLEGASNQPQHF. The CDR3 DNA follows: TGCGCCAGCAGCTTGGAGGGGGCAAGCAATCAGCCCCAGCATTTT.

This clone showed up just a few times. V is TRBV29-1 and J is TRBJ1-1; 7 nucleotides align to TRBD1. Per germline, CDR1 SQVTM and CDR2 ANQGSEA. Trimming removed 7 bases from V and 0 bases from J; junction bases left unmatched: 5. The length of the CDR3 is 13 residues. CDR3 in amino acids: CSAQGQMNTEAFF. CDR3 coding DNA: TGCAGCGCCCAGGGACAGATGAACACTGAAGCTTTCTTT.

CDR3 DNA: TGTGCCAGCAGATACGGGGGGAGAGGGTCCCAAGAGACCCAGTACTTC. Its protein is CASRYGGRGSQETQYF. The V gene is TRBV7-6, the J gene TRBJ2-5, with TRBD2 matching over 7 bases. CDR1 is SGHVS and CDR2 is FNYEAQ in the germline V gene. Losses at the gene ends were 6 bases for V and 1 base for J; bases not matched to a gene: 11. The CDR3 runs 16 residues.

V gene TRBV4-3 combines with J gene TRBJ2-3, with 10 positions matching TRBD2. Per the germline V gene, CDR1 is LGHNA and CDR2 is YSLEER. V trimming: 7 bases; J trimming: 3 bases; junction bases outside the gene matches: 4. The CDR3 spans 14 residues. The CDR3 DNA is TGCGCCAGCACCTCGGGACTAGCGACAGATACGCAGTATTTT. Translation gives CASTSGLATDTQYF.

The rearrangement links TRBV15 to TRBJ2-5, with D unresolved. V lost 3 bases to trimming and J lost 4 bases, with 6 bases between them. Germline CDR1 is LNHNV and CDR2 is YYDKDF (reference sequence). The CDR3 spans 12 residues. This chain's CDR3 is CATSSPRETQYF. CDR3 in DNA: TGTGCCACCAGCAGCCCCCGAGAGACCCAGTACTTC.

The sample holds one count of this clone. The chain has TRBV6-1 and TRBJ1-1; TRBD1 aligns across 10 bases. V shed 6 bases and J 4 bases; nucleotides not matched to a gene: 5. The CDR3 totals 14 residues. From germline, CDR1 is MNHNS and CDR2 SASEGT. CDR3 nucleotide sequence: TGTGCCAGCAGACCGGACAGGGGGGTCACTGAAGCTTTCTTT. Its translation is CASRPDRGVTEAFF.

J is TRBJ1-2 and V is TRBV7-2, with TRBD1 as a possible D gene (5 bases). Trimming shortened V by 1 base and J by 7 bases, and 16 bases separated the two germline ends. The CDR3 runs 15 residues. Germline V gene data show CDR1 as SGHTA and CDR2 as FQGNSA. This CDR3 is CASSLGGVAIGGYTF. The CDR3 DNA follows: TGTGCCAGCAGCTTAGGGGGGGTGGCAATTGGTGGCTACACCTTC.

This chain connects TRBV7-8 to TRBJ1-2; 8 positions match TRBD1. This CDR3 contains 16 residues. V shed 5 bases, J shed 2 bases, and the junction held 10 bases outside the gene matches. Germline V gives CDR1 SGHVS, CDR2 FQNEAQ. DNA for the CDR3: TGTGCCAGCAGCCCTAGGTGGACAGGGAAGAACTATGGCTACACCTTC. This codes for CASSPRWTGKNYGYTF.

This chain uses TRBV5-1 with TRBJ2-1, with TRBD2 matching 14 bases. The CDR3 has 17 amino acids. The ends lost 3 bases at V and 8 bases at J; junction bases unmatched: 10. Germline loops: CDR1 SGHRS, CDR2 YFSETQ. CDR3 region: CASSYRTSGRLTDEQFF. The DNA for the CDR3 is TGCGCCAGCAGCTACCGGACTAGCGGGAGGCTTACGGATGAGCAGTTCTTC.

The V call is TRBV27, the J call TRBJ2-2; 8 bases match TRBD1. Losses at the gene ends were 3 bases for V and 5 bases for J; bases not matched to a gene: 2. Germline V lookup: CDR1 MNHEY, CDR2 SMNVEV (reference sequence). The CDR3 length is 14 residues. CDR3 amino acids: CASSFRGLTGELFF. The CDR3 nucleotides read TGTGCCAGCAGTTTCAGGGGGCTAACCGGGGAGCTGTTTTTT.

The genes are TRBV9 and TRBJ1-1; TRBD1 might be the D (5 bases). CDR1 is SGDLS and CDR2 is YYNGEE in the germline V gene. V lost 3 bases and J lost 6, with 12 bases in between. This CDR3 is 13 amino acids long. Here the CDR3 DNA reads TGTGCCAGCAGCGGGAGGGACTGGCCTGAAGCTTTCTTT. Translated: CASSGRDWPEAFF. Complete variable domain (other parts from reference TRBV9 and TRBJ1-1): DSGVTQTPKHLITATGQRVTLRCSPRSGDLSVYWYQQSLDQGLQFLIQYYNGEERAKGNILERFSAQQFPDLHSELNLSSLELGDSALYFCASSGRDWPEAFFGQGTRLTVV.

This clone was found once. The chain uses TRBV5-4 and TRBJ2-7; 7 bases fit TRBD1. Trimming took 4 bases from V and 1 from J; bases not matched to a gene: 2. CDR1 SGHNT and CDR2 YYREEE come from the germline V gene (reference sequence). This CDR3 has 13 residues. In DNA, the CDR3 is TGTGCCAGCAGCCGACAGGGATCCTACGAGCAGTACTTC. Amino acids: CASSRQGSYEQYF.